This T cell receptor (beta chain) was profiled in a study of molecular identifiers for immune sequencing clone quantification. Libraries of naive CD8 cells were prepared from around 18,000 to 910,000 sorted cells using 10%, 30% or 50% RNA. TCRdb called the PCR reads again in MiXCR, with one record for every CDR3 protein. The sample lists tens of thousands of distinct CDR3 sequences; around a sixth were seen once. Per the germline V gene, CDR1 is SGHAT and CDR2 is FQNNGV. There are 12 residues in the CDR3. The V end lost 7 bases, the J end lost 8 bases, and 12 bases lay between the germline ends. This TCR came from a human donor in good health. Some libraries in this study had Jurkat cell RNA spiked in. Sequencing was carried out using naive CD8+ T cells from blood, with Jurkat cell RNA spiked in. Subset given: FACS-sorted CD8+CD4-CCR7+CD45RA+ naive T cells. The chain combines TRBV11-2 with TRBJ2-1; no clear D gene. CDR3 DNA: TGTGCCAGCACCTCCTCCCGGGATGAGCAGTTCTTC. This gives the protein CASTSSRDEQFF.